The T cell receptor beta chain under discussion was sequenced for a study of cytomegalovirus exposure and HLA in healthy donors. Study-wide results and limits: Investigators reported approximately 150 TCR beta chains as tied to cytomegalovirus. HLA allele associations emerged for around 15,000 TCR beta sequences in a later analysis, at 0.05 false discovery rate.

This clone has just a few counts. What it recognizes is unknown. This CDR3 spans 16 amino acids. V was trimmed by 4 bases and J by 1 base, leaving 17 bases between them. Germline CDR1 and CDR2: SGDLS and YYNGEE. PCR employed 60 Vbeta and 13 Jbeta primers. Measured with immunoSEQ multiplex PCR; TCRdb has only the in-frame clones, and not every one. This table has approximately 210,000 clones, 80% to 85% appearing once. Sample: PBMCs. The chain has TRBV9 and TRBJ1-1; D not certain. The receptor's source is a woman in her thirties or forties in good health and CMV-seronegative. CDR3 loop: CASSSESLKPNTEAFF. In DNA form, the CDR3 reads TGTGCCAGCAGCTCCGAGTCCCTAAAACCGAACACTGAAGCTTTCTTT.